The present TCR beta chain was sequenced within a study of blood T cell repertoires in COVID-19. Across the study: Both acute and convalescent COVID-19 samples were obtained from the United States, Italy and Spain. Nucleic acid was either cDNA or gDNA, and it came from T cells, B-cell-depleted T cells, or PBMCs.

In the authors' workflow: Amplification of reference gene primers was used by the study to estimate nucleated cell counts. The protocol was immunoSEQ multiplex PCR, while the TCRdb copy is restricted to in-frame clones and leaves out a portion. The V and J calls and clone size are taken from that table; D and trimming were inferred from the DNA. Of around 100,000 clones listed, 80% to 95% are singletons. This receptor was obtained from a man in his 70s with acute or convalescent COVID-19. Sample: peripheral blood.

CDR3 sequence (DNA): TGTGCCAGCAGCTCTAGGACAGATACCTACGAGCAGTACTTC. It specifies CASSSRTDTYEQYF. The V call is TRBV7-9, the J call TRBJ2-7; D might be TRBD1 (6 bases). This CDR3 has 14 residues. Germline V CDR1 and CDR2: SEHNR, FQNEAQ (reference sequence). Trimming removed 4 bases from V and 2 bases from J, with 12 bases in between. The full variable domain, rest sourced from reference TRBV7-9 and TRBJ2-7, is DTGVSQNPRHKITKRGQNVTFRCDPISEHNRLYWYRQTLGQGPEFLTYFQNEAQLEKSRLLSDRFSAERPKGSFSTLEIQRTEQGDSAMYLCASSSRTDTYEQYFGPGTRLTVT.